This TCR beta chain was obtained from a study of T cell responses to AZD1222 COVID-19 vaccine. Overall study results and limits: Vaccine-related CD4 TCRs covered spike, predominating at 160-218 and 743-854. The study reported that nearly half of spike-specific TCRs target unmutated variant regions.

Assay: immunoSEQ multiplex PCR; the TCRdb copy retains only in-frame clones and omits some. This table has some 140,000 clones, 90% appearing once. V lost 1 base and J 2 bases, leaving 9 bases between the germline ends. The germline gives CDR1 MNHNS, CDR2 SASEGT. The CDR3 extends over 15 amino acids. As to this clone: Its target is unknown.

Sequencing was performed on peripheral blood, taken on day 0 of AZD1222 vaccination. The receptor was isolated from an adult in good health. This rearrangement joins TRBV6-1 to TRBJ1-5, with D perhaps matching TRBD1 (5 bases). The CDR3 DNA reads as TGTGCCAGCAGTGAAGTGGGGGGTGGCAATCAGCCCCAGCATTTT. The encoded protein is CASSEVGGGNQPQHF.